A selection of T cell receptor beta chains follows, all from one sample in a study of spatial heterogeneity in lung cancer. MiXCR, run by TCRdb on the 5' RACE reads, gives a single entry per CDR3 protein. The repertoire holds around 92,000 distinct CDR3 sequences, approximately 12% seen once, with about two fifths in the top ten. The input for sequencing was PBMCs, taken at surgery. The receptors stem from a male donor with early-stage non-small cell lung cancer. The conserved cysteine and the conserved F or W are not part of the CDR3 here. A D gene is named only where the DNA matches it firmly.

D gene: -; V gene: TRBV19; CDR3 protein: ASSIRQENGYGYT
D gene: -; V gene: TRBV5-1; CDR3 protein: ASSRQPLDEETQY
D gene: -; V gene: TRBV23-1; CDR3 protein: ASSHKRGETQY
D gene: TRBD2; V gene: TRBV20-1; CDR3 protein: SARDRAGGLNEQF
D gene: -; V gene: TRBV6-5; CDR3 protein: ASRTVWGEQF
D gene: TRBD1; V gene: TRBV3-1; CDR3 protein: ASSPWRGQGGSGNTIY
D gene: -; V gene: TRBV15; CDR3 protein: ATSRDYSRHPDTQY
D gene: -; V gene: TRBV20-1; CDR3 protein: SAEGTGKPNTEAF
D gene: -; V gene: TRBV2; CDR3 protein: ASSVGGGNQPQH
D gene: -; V gene: TRBV12-3/TRBV12-4; CDR3 protein: ASSARAGAIDTQY